The rows below give T cell receptor beta chains drawn from one sample of a study of blood T cell repertoires in COVID-19. Using immunoSEQ multiplex PCR, the repertoire was profiled, and TCRdb retains in-frame clones only, with some absent. This sample yields roughly 330,000 clones, of which about 87% are seen a single time; approximately 9.9% belongs to the top ten. Sequencing was done on a sample of peripheral blood. These receptors all come from a man aged 25 to 45 with COVID-19, enrolled during active disease. The CDR3 runs from the conserved cysteine through the conserved F or W. A D gene is named only where the DNA matches it firmly.

cdr3_length | j_call | v_call | d_call | cdr3_aa | cdr3_nt
16 | TRBJ2-7 | TRBV5-1 | - | CASSSKQVSLFYEQYF | TGCGCCAGCAGCTCGAAACAGGTCTCCCTTTTCTACGAGCAGTACTTC
15 | TRBJ1-5 | TRBV19 | TRBD1 | CARGRQGRKNQPQHF | TGTGCCAGAGGACGACAGGGGAGAAAAAATCAGCCCCAGCATTTT
15 | TRBJ1-2 | TRBV2 | - | CASSARAGLGYGYTF | TGTGCCAGCAGTGCCAGGGCGGGGTTAGGCTATGGCTACACCTTC
14 | TRBJ2-2 | TRBV27 | - | CASSLFRGTGELFF | TGTGCCAGCAGTTTATTTAGGGGTACCGGGGAGCTGTTTTTT
13 | TRBJ1-2 | TRBV7-2 | - | CASSPSGDYGYTF | TGTGCCAGCAGCCCCTCGGGGGACTATGGCTACACCTTC
15 | TRBJ1-2 | TRBV18 | - | CASSPPRGPGDGYTF | TGTGCCAGCTCACCACCGCGGGGGCCAGGAGATGGCTACACCTTC
18 | TRBJ2-1 | TRBV27 | TRBD1 | CASSLRTGGLKGYNEQFF | TGTGCCAGCAGTTTACGGACAGGGGGGCTAAAGGGGTACAATGAGCAGTTCTTC
18 | TRBJ1-4 | TRBV5-1 | TRBD1 | CASSGPGTGALGREKLFF | TGCGCCAGCAGCGGCCCCGGGACAGGAGCGCTAGGACGAGAAAAACTGTTTTTT
17 | TRBJ1-3 | TRBV27 | TRBD1 | CASRAGTGGHSGNTIYF | TGTGCCAGCAGGGCCGGGACAGGGGGCCACTCTGGAAACACCATATATTTT
16 | TRBJ2-3 | TRBV5-1 | TRBD2 | CASSSRLAGDTDTQYF | TGCGCCAGCAGCTCTAGACTAGCGGGAGACACAGATACGCAGTATTTT